Presented here are 27 T cell receptor beta chains from one specimen sequenced in a study of OX40 agonist ivuxolimab in advanced cancers. The data were produced by immunoSEQ multiplex PCR, yet TCRdb's version contains in-frame clones alone and is incomplete. The sample records fewer than 80,000 clones, 86% being singletons. The specimen was CD4+ or CD8+ T cells sorted from blood, collected in a trial of the OX40 agonist ivuxolimab. These receptors came from an adult with an advanced solid tumor such as melanoma, head and neck, liver or kidney cancer.

V gene TRBV7-9 combines with J gene TRBJ1-6, with no clear D. Per the germline V gene, CDR1 is SEHNR and CDR2 is FQNEAQ (reference sequence). The CDR3 contains 13 residues. The V gene lost 4 bases and the J gene lost 5 bases, with 6 bases spanning the gap. CDR3 nucleotide sequence: TGTGCCAGCAGCTCCCTAGATAATTCACCCCTCCACTTT. Its translation is CASSSLDNSPLHF.

This clone was observed a single time. The genes are TRBV2 and TRBJ1-5; 9 bases line up with TRBD1. Looked up from germline, CDR1 is SNHLY and CDR2 is FYNNEI. The CDR3 runs 15 residues. The trim removed 7 bases at V and 5 bases at J, leaving 9 bases unmatched. The chain's CDR3 is CASMRDREFYQPQHF. CDR3 bases: TGTGCCAGCATGAGGGACAGGGAGTTTTATCAGCCCCAGCATTTT.

CDR3 in amino acids: CASSQDWAGVNTDTQYF. As DNA, the CDR3 is TGCGCCAGCAGCCAAGATTGGGCCGGGGTTAACACAGATACGCAGTATTTT. The chain couples TRBV4-1 to TRBJ2-3; a weak D match, TRBD2 (5 bases). The CDR3 sequence is 17 residues long. Trimming shortened V by 0 bases and J by 2 bases, and 15 bases separated the two germline ends. Germline assignment: CDR1 MGHRA and CDR2 YSYEKL.

V gene TRBV6-5 combines with J gene TRBJ2-7; a weak D match, TRBD1 (6 bases). V dropped 6 bases and J dropped 1 base, with 13 bases sitting between them. The CDR3 contains 14 residues. In germline, CDR1 is MNHEY, CDR2 SVGAGI. The CDR3 DNA reads TGTGCCAGCAGGCCAAGCGGACAGTCCTACGAGCAGTACTTC. This gives the protein CASRPSGQSYEQYF.

The chain recombines TRBV13 with TRBJ1-3; the D is unclear. Trimming pared 4 bases from V and 0 bases from J, leaving 7 bases between. The germline CDR1 and CDR2 sequences are PRHDT and FYEKMQ (reference sequence). CDR3 length equals 14 residues. The CDR3 sequence: CASSSPLSGNTIYF. CDR3 sequence (DNA): TGTGCCAGCAGCTCCCCCCTCTCTGGAAACACCATATATTTT.

The chain is built from TRBV2 and TRBJ1-1; TRBD1 agrees at 7 bases. This CDR3 has 15 residues. Germline V lookup: CDR1 SNHLY, CDR2 FYNNEI. V was clipped by 3 bases and J by 0 bases; unmatched bases: 4. The CDR3 spells CASSDRGILNTEAFF. The CDR3 DNA is TGTGCCAGCAGTGACAGGGGGATCTTGAACACTGAAGCTTTCTTT.

The chain recombines TRBV7-2 with TRBJ1-2; 10 bases agree with TRBD1. The CDR3 consists of 15 residues. The V gene's germline CDR1 is SGHTA and CDR2 FQGNSA. The V gene end was trimmed by 1 base and the J gene end by 8 bases; junction bases not matched to a gene: 7. The CDR3 loop is CASSLEGQGIGGYTF. CDR3 nucleotides: TGTGCCAGCAGCTTAGAGGGACAGGGGATCGGGGGCTACACCTTC.

The chain uses TRBV18 and TRBJ1-5, with TRBD1 as a possible D gene (5 bases). The CDR3 totals 15 residues. CDR1 KGHSH and CDR2 LQKENI come from the germline V gene. Trimming left V 4 bases short and J 1 base short, with 11 bases between. CDR3: CASSLSAGSNQPQHF. For the CDR3, the DNA is TGTGCCAGCTCACTTTCCGCAGGGAGCAATCAGCCCCAGCATTTT. Combining the CDR3 with reference TRBV18 and TRBJ1-5 gives the whole variable domain NAGVMQNPRHLVRRRGQEARLRCSPMKGHSHVYWYRQLPEEGLKFMVYLQKENIIDESGMPKERFSAEFPKEGPSILRIQQVVRGDSAAYFCASSLSAGSNQPQHFGDGTRLSIL.

The CDR3: CASSIQGTNTGELFF. The CDR3 region has the DNA TGTGCCAGCTCAATACAGGGGACGAACACCGGGGAGCTGTTTTTT. V gene TRBV18 combines with J gene TRBJ2-2; 7 nucleotides line up with TRBD1. Germline CDR1 is KGHSH and CDR2 is LQKENI. J was trimmed by 0 bases and V by 5 bases; bases with no gene match: 3. The CDR3 has 15 amino acids.

CDR3: CASSPGGAGGNEQYF. The CDR3 DNA sequence: TGTGCCAGCAGCCCCGGGGGAGCGGGGGGGAACGAGCAGTACTTC. V is TRBV7-2 and J is TRBJ2-7, with 10 bases aligning to TRBD2. This CDR3 contains 15 residues. V lost 5 bases to trimming and J lost 5 bases; unmatched junction nucleotides: 9. CDR1 is SGHTA, CDR2 FQGNSA, per germline.

The chain uses TRBV5-1 and TRBJ2-5, with 7 nucleotides matching TRBD2. With V trimmed by 3 bases and J by 3 bases, 8 bases remained unmatched. CDR1 and CDR2 (germline): SGHRS, YFSETQ. The CDR3 is 15 residues long. In DNA form, the CDR3 reads TGCGCCAGCAGCTCGGGGGACTATACTAAAGAGACCCAGTACTTC. Translating gives CASSSGDYTKETQYF. The full variable domain, its missing parts supplied by reference TRBV5-1 and TRBJ2-5, is KAGVTQTPRYLIKTRGQQVTLSCSPISGHRSVSWYQQTPGQGLQFLFEYFSETQRNKGNFPGRFSGRQFSNSRSEMNVSTLELGDSALYLCASSSGDYTKETQYFGPGTRLLVL.

This clone was seen only a few times. J is TRBJ2-7 and V is TRBV30; 7 nucleotides agree with TRBD1. Germline CDR1 reads GTSNPN; CDR2 reads SVGIG (reference sequence). The CDR3 is 11 residues long. Unmatched junction bases numbered 2, after V lost 0 bases and J lost 9 bases. This chain's CDR3 is CAWSVGGPQYF. DNA for the CDR3: TGTGCCTGGAGTGTAGGGGGCCCGCAGTACTTC.

This chain links TRBV2 with TRBJ2-2; the D gene is possibly TRBD1 (6 bases). V was cut by 8 bases and J by 5 bases, with 12 bases left in between. The germline V gene has CDR1 SNHLY and CDR2 FYNNEI. The CDR3 runs to 13 residues. CDR3 in DNA: TGTGCCAGCCGAACAGGGTGGACCGGGGAGCTGTTTTTT. Translating gives CASRTGWTGELFF.

The chain combines TRBV5-1 with TRBJ1-1; possible D gene TRBD1, 5 bases. CDR1 is SGHRS and CDR2 is YFSETQ in the germline V gene. This CDR3 comprises 14 residues. Trimming left V 4 bases short and J 1 base short, with 11 bases between. The chain's CDR3 is CASSVDSPNTEAFF. The CDR3, as DNA: TGCGCCAGCAGCGTCGACAGCCCGAACACTGAAGCTTTCTTT.

J is TRBJ1-1 and V is TRBV6-6; TRBD1 might be the D (5 bases). Looked up from germline, CDR1 is MNHNY and CDR2 is SVGAGI (reference sequence). CDR3 length equals 13 residues. Between the trimmed V and J ends, which lost 10 bases and 4 bases, there was a span of 16 bases. The CDR3, as DNA: TGTGCCATCCAAGGTGAGGGGCGCACTGAAGCTTTCTTT. Translation: CAIQGEGRTEAFF.

This chain links TRBV5-6 with TRBJ2-3; 10 bases are a match to TRBD2. The CDR3 runs 19 residues. The germline CDR1 and CDR2 sequences are SGHDT and YYEEEE. After removal of 2 bases from V and 7 bases from J, the junction contained 19 bases not matched to a gene. Here the CDR3 DNA reads TGTGCCAGCAGCTTCAGGTCCCTAGCGGGGGTAACGGCCCGCAATACGCAGTATTTT. This translates into CASSFRSLAGVTARNTQYF.

V and J are TRBV27 and TRBJ1-5, with TRBD1 identical over 9 bases. Looked up from germline, CDR1 is MNHEY and CDR2 is SMNVEV (reference sequence). The CDR3 loop spans 16 amino acids. J was trimmed by 7 bases and V by 1 base; bases with no gene match: 8. The CDR3 here is CASSLYYDRGRQPQHF. The CDR3 region has the DNA TGTGCCAGCAGTTTATACTATGACAGGGGGAGACAGCCCCAGCATTTT.

V gene TRBV6-1 combines with J gene TRBJ1-1; D is perhaps TRBD1 (5 bases). Per germline, CDR1 MNHNS and CDR2 SASEGT. The length of the CDR3 is 14 residues. V lost 3 bases and J 5 bases, leaving 13 bases between the germline ends. For the CDR3, the DNA is TGTGCCAGCAGTGATGGGGGAGCAAATACTGAAGCTTTCTTT. Protein product: CASSDGGANTEAFF.

The chain combines TRBV6-5 with TRBJ1-1, with D unresolved. Between the trimmed V and J ends, which lost 6 bases and 0 bases, there was a span of 14 bases. CDR1 is MNHEY, CDR2 SVGAGI, per germline. The CDR3 consists of 15 residues. Here the CDR3 DNA reads TGTGCCAGCAGCTCCCTGAAGGGCGTGAACACTGAAGCTTTCTTT. Translation: CASSSLKGVNTEAFF.

The gene calls are TRBV7-2 and TRBJ2-7; D gene ambiguous. V lost 4 bases, J lost 0 bases, and 10 bases lay in between. This CDR3 region has 14 residues. Germline CDR1 and CDR2: SGHTA and FQGNSA. CDR3 amino acids: CASSSGISSYEQYF. The CDR3 DNA sequence: TGTGCCAGCAGCTCTGGGATCAGCTCCTACGAGCAGTACTTC.

V and J are TRBV7-9 and TRBJ1-1; no definite D call. Germline CDR1 and CDR2: SEHNR and FQNEAQ (reference sequence). CDR3 length: 13 amino acids. The V end was cut by 1 base, the J end by 2 bases, with 5 bases between. The CDR3 loop is CASSLDVNTEAFF. The CDR3 nucleotides are TGTGCCAGCAGCTTAGACGTCAACACTGAAGCTTTCTTT. The full variable domain, its missing parts supplied by reference TRBV7-9 and TRBJ1-1, is DTGVSQNPRHKITKRGQNVTFRCDPISEHNRLYWYRQTLGQGPEFLTYFQNEAQLEKSRLLSDRFSAERPKGSFSTLEIQRTEQGDSAMYLCASSLDVNTEAFFGQGTRLTVV.

The gene calls are TRBV6-1 and TRBJ1-4, with D perhaps matching TRBD1 (6 bases). V lost 1 base and J 3 bases, leaving 6 bases between the germline ends. This CDR3 has 14 residues. Germline CDR1 is MNHNS and CDR2 is SASEGT. The CDR3 reads CASSEGTANEKLFF. The CDR3 nucleotides read TGTGCCAGCAGTGAAGGGACAGCTAATGAAAAACTGTTTTTT.

The chain joins TRBV18 to TRBJ2-5; 7 bases match TRBD2. Germline V CDR1 and CDR2: KGHSH, LQKENI. V was clipped by 2 bases and J by 5 bases; unmatched bases: 2. The CDR3 totals 13 residues. The CDR3 DNA reads as TGTGCCAGCTCACCAGGGAGGGGCGAGACCCAGTACTTC. It specifies CASSPGRGETQYF. The full variable domain, completed using reference TRBV18 and TRBJ2-5, is NAGVMQNPRHLVRRRGQEARLRCSPMKGHSHVYWYRQLPEEGLKFMVYLQKENIIDESGMPKERFSAEFPKEGPSILRIQQVVRGDSAAYFCASSPGRGETQYFGPGTRLLVL.

J is TRBJ2-7 and V is TRBV9, with TRBD1 matching over 9 bases. The CDR3 runs 15 residues. Germline V lookup: CDR1 SGDLS, CDR2 YYNGEE. Trimming cost V 0 bases and J 3 bases; bases outside gene matches: 4. CDR3 sequence reads: CASSVDRGRSYEQYF. In DNA, the CDR3 is TGTGCCAGCAGCGTAGACAGGGGGCGAAGCTACGAGCAGTACTTC.

The CDR3 sequence is CASSNGINTYGYTF. CDR3 coding DNA: TGTGCCAGCAGCAACGGGATCAATACCTATGGCTACACCTTC. This sequence joins TRBV2 and TRBJ1-2; D unresolved. CDR3 size: 14 residues. Trimming pared 6 bases from V and 4 bases from J, leaving 15 bases between. In germline, CDR1 is SNHLY, CDR2 FYNNEI.

Concerning this clone itself: One end of the junction fails to match germline, which may point to a read error. The identical CDR3 is also encoded by other nucleotide sequences in the sample. The chain combines TRBV7-7 with TRBJ2-5; D gene unclear. The germline CDR1 and CDR2 sequences are SSHAT and FNYEAQ (reference sequence). The CDR3 extends over 13 amino acids. CDR3 loop: CASSLGYQETQYF. The DNA for the CDR3 is TGTGCTAGCAGCTTAGGCTACCAAGAGACCCAGTACTTC.

The chain employs TRBV5-1 and TRBJ2-3, with a tentative D call TRBD2 (6 bases). The CDR3 sequence is 18 residues long. The germline V and J ends were trimmed by 3 bases and 2 bases, with 22 bases remaining between them. CDR1 and CDR2 from the germline V gene are SGHRS and YFSETQ. The CDR3 sequence is CASSSRGMRGVNTDTQYF. The CDR3 region has the DNA TGCGCCAGCAGCTCCCGGGGGATGCGGGGCGTCAACACAGATACGCAGTATTTT.